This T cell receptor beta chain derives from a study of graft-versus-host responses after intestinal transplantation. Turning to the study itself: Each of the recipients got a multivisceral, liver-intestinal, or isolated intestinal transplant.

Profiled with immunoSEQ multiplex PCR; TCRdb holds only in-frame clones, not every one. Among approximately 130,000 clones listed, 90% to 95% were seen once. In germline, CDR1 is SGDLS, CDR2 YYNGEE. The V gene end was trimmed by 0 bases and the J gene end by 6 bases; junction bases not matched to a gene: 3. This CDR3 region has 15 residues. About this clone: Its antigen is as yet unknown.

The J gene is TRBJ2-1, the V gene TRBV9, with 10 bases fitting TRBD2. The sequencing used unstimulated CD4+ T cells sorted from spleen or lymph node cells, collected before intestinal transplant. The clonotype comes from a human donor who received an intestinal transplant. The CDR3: CASSVGLAGVNEQFF. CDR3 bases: TGTGCCAGCAGCGTAGGGCTAGCGGGGGTCAATGAGCAGTTCTTC.